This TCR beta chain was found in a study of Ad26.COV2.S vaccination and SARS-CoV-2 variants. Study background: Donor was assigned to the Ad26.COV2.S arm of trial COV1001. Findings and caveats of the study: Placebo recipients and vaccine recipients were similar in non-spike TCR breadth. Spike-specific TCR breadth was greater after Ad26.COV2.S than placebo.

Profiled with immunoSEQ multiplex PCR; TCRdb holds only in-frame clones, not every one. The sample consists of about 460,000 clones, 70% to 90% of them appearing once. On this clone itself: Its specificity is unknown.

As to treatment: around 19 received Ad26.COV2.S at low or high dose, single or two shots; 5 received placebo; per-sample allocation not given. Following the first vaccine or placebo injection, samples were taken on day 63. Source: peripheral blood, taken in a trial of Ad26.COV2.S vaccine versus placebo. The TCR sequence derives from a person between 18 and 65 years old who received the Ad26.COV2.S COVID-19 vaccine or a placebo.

The CDR3 loop is CASSSVDGQPQHF. The CDR3 coding sequence is TGTGCCAGCAGTTCGGTGGACGGTCAGCCCCAGCATTTT. This chain uses TRBV12-3 or TRBV12-4 with TRBJ1-5; D gene uncertain. The CDR3 is 13 amino acids. V was cut by 4 bases and J by 6 bases, with 10 bases left in between.